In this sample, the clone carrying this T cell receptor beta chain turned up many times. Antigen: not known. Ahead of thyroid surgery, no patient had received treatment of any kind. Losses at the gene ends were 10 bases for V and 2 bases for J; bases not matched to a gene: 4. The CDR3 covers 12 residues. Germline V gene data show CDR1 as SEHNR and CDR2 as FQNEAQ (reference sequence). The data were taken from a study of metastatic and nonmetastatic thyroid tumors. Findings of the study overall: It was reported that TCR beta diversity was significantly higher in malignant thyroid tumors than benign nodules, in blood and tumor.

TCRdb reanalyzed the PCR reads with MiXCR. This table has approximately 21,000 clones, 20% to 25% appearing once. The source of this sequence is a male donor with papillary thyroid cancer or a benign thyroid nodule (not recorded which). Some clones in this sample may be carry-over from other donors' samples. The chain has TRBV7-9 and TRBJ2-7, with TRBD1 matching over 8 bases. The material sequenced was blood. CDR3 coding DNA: TGTGCCACCCGACAGGGGACCTACGAGCAGTACTTC. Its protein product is CATRQGTYEQYF.